These 10 T cell receptor beta chains came from one sample sequenced in a study of T-cell reconstitution after alpha-beta-depleted transplantation in children. Preparation of the TCRbeta library was carried out with unique molecular identifiers. TCRdb re-derived calls from the PCR reads in MiXCR, one entry per CDR3 protein. The data contain 450,000 to 600,000 distinct CDR3 sequences, roughly a tenth of them singletons. The specimen comprised PBMCs, sampled before TCRalphabeta/CD19-depleted stem cell transplant. The origin of the receptors is a child younger than 10 with inherited bone marrow failure, due to receive a stem cell transplant.

This clonotype was counted at least ten times. The chain uses TRBV25-1 and TRBJ2-2; tentatively, D is TRBD1 (5 bases). CDR3 length equals 16 residues. The V and J ends lost 4 bases and 5 bases respectively, with 17 bases between them. CDR1 is MGHDK, CDR2 SYGVNS, per germline. The CDR3 DNA follows: TGTGCCAGCAGTGGGCCCCTTGGGGCTCGGACCGGGGAGCTGTTTTTT. As protein: CASSGPLGARTGELFF.

This clonotype was counted ten times or more. This chain links TRBV28 with TRBJ2-7, with 8 bases aligning to TRBD2. The germline V gene has CDR1 MDHEN and CDR2 SYDVKM. The CDR3 contains 12 residues. V lost 10 bases and J lost 3; bases outside the gene matches: 5. CDR3 sequence (DNA): TGTGCCACCTCGGGACTAGACTACGAGCAGTACTTC. As protein: CATSGLDYEQYF.

Only a few counts were recorded for this clonotype. V usage is TRBV29-1 and J usage is TRBJ2-2, with 10 positions matching TRBD2. The CDR3 totals 14 residues. V lost 5 bases to trimming and J lost 6 bases; unmatched junction nucleotides: 6. CDR1 is SQVTM, CDR2 ANQGSEA, per germline. The CDR3 bases are TGCAGCGTTCGGGCTAGCGGGAGTTCCGGGGAGCTGTTTTTT. Translated, it gives CSVRASGSSGELFF.

This clonotype was counted many times. The V and J genes are TRBV7-6 and TRBJ2-1; D is ambiguous. CDR3 length equals 15 residues. Trimming removed 5 bases from V and 4 bases from J, with 15 bases in between. The germline V gene encodes CDR1 SGHVS and CDR2 FNYEAQ. Written as DNA, the CDR3 is TGTGCCAGCAGCGATCGCGCTACGGTATACAATGAGCAGTTCTTC. It is translated as CASSDRATVYNEQFF.

The J gene is TRBJ2-1, the V gene TRBV12-3 or TRBV12-4; D is undetermined. The CDR3 has 11 residues. Between the trimmed V and J ends, which lost 1 base and 11 bases, there was a span of 6 bases. As DNA, the CDR3 is TGTGCCAGCAGTTTAGACCAGAAGCAGTTCTTC. Translation: CASSLDQKQFF.

This clonotype has a count of ten or more. The V call is TRBV11-2, the J call TRBJ2-1, with D possibly being TRBD2 (6 bases). Germline lookup yields CDR1 SGHAT and CDR2 FQNNGV. V was shortened by 3 bases and J by 6 bases, with 15 bases between the two germline ends. The CDR3 consists of 15 residues. CDR3 nucleotides: TGTGCCAGCAGCTTTGGGAAGCGGGCACCCAATGAGCAGTTCTTC. Translation gives CASSFGKRAPNEQFF.

This clonotype was picked up many times. This rearrangement joins TRBV24-1 to TRBJ2-2, with D perhaps TRBD1 (8 bases). The CDR3 contains 18 residues. Trimming took off 3 bases at V and 1 base at J, with 17 bases between the two ends. Germline values: CDR1 KGHDR, CDR2 SFDVKD. In nucleotides, the CDR3 is TGTGCCACCAGTGATCCAACCGGGGGGACAGGGAACACCGGGGAGCTGTTTTTT. The encoded protein is CATSDPTGGTGNTGELFF.

This clonotype has at least ten counts. V and J are TRBV2 and TRBJ1-6; 8 bases map to TRBD1. Germline loops: CDR1 SNHLY, CDR2 FYNNEI. V lost 6 bases and J lost 7; bases outside the gene matches: 11. There are 16 residues in the CDR3. The CDR3 bases are TGTGCCAGCAGCAGGACAGGGCTCCGGCGGAATTCACCCCTCCACTTT. Translated: CASSRTGLRRNSPLHF.

The V and J genes are TRBV18 and TRBJ1-1; D is possibly TRBD1 (5 bases). The CDR3 is made up of 13 amino acids. V lost 5 bases and J lost 8, with 15 bases in between. CDR1 and CDR2 from the germline V gene are KGHSH and LQKENI. CDR3 residues: CASSVEPGLEAFF. CDR3 DNA: TGTGCCAGCTCAGTCGAACCGGGACTCGAAGCTTTCTTT.

This clonotype was observed many times. The V call is TRBV6-4, the J call TRBJ2-1; D is uncertain. Trimming stripped 2 bases from V and 2 bases from J, with 10 bases between. The CDR3 sequence is 15 residues long. CDR1 MRHNA and CDR2 SNTAGT come from the germline V gene. CDR3 amino acids: CASSDVGLPYNEQFF. CDR3 in DNA: TGTGCCAGCAGTGACGTAGGGCTACCCTACAATGAGCAGTTCTTC.